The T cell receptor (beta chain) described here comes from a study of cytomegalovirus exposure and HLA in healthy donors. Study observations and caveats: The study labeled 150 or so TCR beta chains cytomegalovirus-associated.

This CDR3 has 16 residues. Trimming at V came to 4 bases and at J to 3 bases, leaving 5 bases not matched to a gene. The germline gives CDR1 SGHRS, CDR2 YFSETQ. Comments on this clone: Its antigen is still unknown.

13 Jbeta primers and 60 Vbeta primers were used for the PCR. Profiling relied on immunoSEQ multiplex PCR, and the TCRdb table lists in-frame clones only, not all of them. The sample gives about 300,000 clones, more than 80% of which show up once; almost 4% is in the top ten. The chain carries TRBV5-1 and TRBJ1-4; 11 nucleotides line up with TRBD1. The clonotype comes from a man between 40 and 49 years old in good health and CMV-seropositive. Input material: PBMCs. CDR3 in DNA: TGCGCCAGCAGCCGGACAGGGGGCTTCCCTAATGAAAAACTGTTTTTT. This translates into CASSRTGGFPNEKLFF.